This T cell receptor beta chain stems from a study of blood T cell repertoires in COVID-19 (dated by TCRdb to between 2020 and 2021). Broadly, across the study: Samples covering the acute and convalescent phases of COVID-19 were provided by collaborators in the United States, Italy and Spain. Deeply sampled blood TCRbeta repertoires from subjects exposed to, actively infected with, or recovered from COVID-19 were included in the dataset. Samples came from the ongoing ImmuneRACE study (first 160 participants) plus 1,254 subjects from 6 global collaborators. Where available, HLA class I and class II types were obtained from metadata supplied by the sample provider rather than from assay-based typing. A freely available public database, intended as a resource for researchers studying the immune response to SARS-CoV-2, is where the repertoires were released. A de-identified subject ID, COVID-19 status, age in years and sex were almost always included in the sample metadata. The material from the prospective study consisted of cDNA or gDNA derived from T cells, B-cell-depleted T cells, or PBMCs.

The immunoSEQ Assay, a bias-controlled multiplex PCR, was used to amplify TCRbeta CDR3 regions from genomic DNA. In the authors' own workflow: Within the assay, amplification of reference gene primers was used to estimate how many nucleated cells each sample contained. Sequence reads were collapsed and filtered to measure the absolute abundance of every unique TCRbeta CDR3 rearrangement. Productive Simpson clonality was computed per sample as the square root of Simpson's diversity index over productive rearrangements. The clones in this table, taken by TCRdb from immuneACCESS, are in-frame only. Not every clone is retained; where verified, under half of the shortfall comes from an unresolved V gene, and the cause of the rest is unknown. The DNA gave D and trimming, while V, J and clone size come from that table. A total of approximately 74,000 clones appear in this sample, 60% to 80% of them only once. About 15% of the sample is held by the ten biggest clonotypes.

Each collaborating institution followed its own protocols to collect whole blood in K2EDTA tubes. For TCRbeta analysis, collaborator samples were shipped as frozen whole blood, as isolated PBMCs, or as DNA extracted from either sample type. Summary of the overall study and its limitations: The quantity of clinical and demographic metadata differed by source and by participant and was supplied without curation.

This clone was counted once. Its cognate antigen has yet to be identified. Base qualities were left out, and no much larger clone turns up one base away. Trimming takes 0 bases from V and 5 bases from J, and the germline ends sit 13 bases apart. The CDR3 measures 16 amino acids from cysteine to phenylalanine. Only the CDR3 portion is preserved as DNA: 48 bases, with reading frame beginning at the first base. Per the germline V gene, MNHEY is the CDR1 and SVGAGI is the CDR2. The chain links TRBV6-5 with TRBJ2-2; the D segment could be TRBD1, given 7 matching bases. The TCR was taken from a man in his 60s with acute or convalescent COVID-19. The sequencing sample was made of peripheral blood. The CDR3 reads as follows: CASSYSRRGRTGELFF. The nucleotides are TGTGCCAGCAGTTACTCGCGGAGGGGGCGTACCGGGGAGCTGTTTTTT.